A single sample is the source of the 11 T cell receptor beta chains below, sequenced in a study of spatial heterogeneity in lung cancer. A single record per CDR3 protein comes from TCRdb applying MiXCR to the 5' RACE reads. The sample contains around 92,000 distinct CDR3 sequences, less than 15% of which appear only once. The sample's time point: sample taken at primary tumor resection. The source was PBMCs, collected at surgery. Receptors were obtained from a male donor with early-stage non-small cell lung cancer.

The genes are TRBV11-1 and TRBJ1-1, with 12 positions matching TRBD1. CDR1 SGHAT and CDR2 FQDESV come from the germline V gene (reference sequence). V gave up 6 bases and J gave up 2 bases; unmatched junction bases: 4. This CDR3 spans 15 amino acids. This CDR3 reads CASRPGTGGNTEAFF. As DNA, the CDR3 is TGTGCCAGCAGGCCGGGGACAGGGGGCAACACTGAAGCTTTCTTT.

In its sample, this clonotype was seen a few times. This rearrangement joins TRBV19 to TRBJ1-5; D possibly corresponds to TRBD1 (5 bases). The CDR3 has 14 residues. Between the trimmed V and J ends, which lost 3 bases and 1 base, there was a span of 7 bases. CDR1 is LNHDA, CDR2 SQIVND, per germline (reference sequence). This CDR3 is CASSIGGSNQPQHF. CDR3 in DNA: TGTGCCAGTAGTATTGGGGGGAGCAATCAGCCCCAGCATTTT. The full variable domain, rest sourced from reference TRBV19 and TRBJ1-5, is DGGITQSPKYLFRKEGQNVTLSCEQNLNHDAMYWYRQDPGQGLRLIYYSQIVNDFQKGDIAEGYSVSREKKESFPLTVTSAQKNPTAFYLCASSIGGSNQPQHFGDGTRLSIL.

This clonotype occurred a few times. This chain uses TRBV6-2 or TRBV6-3 with TRBJ1-2; D is unresolved. Germline-derived CDR1 and CDR2 are MNHEY and SVGEGT. The CDR3 runs 13 residues. The V end lost 2 bases, the J end lost 5 bases, and 9 bases lay between the germline ends. CDR3 bases: TGTGCCAGCAGTTACGGGATATCGTATGGCTACACCTTC. This encodes CASSYGISYGYTF.

V gene TRBV5-1 combines with J gene TRBJ1-6, with 11 bases matching TRBD1. Trimming removed 7 bases from V and 9 bases from J; junction bases left unmatched: 3. The length of the CDR3 is 13 residues. Germline CDR1 and CDR2: SGHRS and YFSETQ. CDR3 coding DNA: TGCGCCAGCGGACAGGGGGCCGGTTCACCCCTCCACTTT. It specifies CASGQGAGSPLHF.

A few counts support this clonotype. V usage is TRBV12-3 or TRBV12-4 and J usage is TRBJ1-1; tentative D call: TRBD1 (5 bases). This CDR3 is built from 13 residues. V lost 5 bases and J 4 bases, leaving 11 bases between the germline ends. The CDR3 is CASSPAGPTEAFF. The CDR3 DNA reads as TGTGCCAGCAGTCCCGCAGGGCCCACTGAAGCTTTCTTT.

The chain couples TRBV24-1 to TRBJ2-3, with a tentative D call TRBD2 (5 bases). CDR1 is KGHDR and CDR2 is SFDVKD in the germline V gene. The ends were cut back, 3 bases at V and 0 bases at J, with 9 bases in the middle. The CDR3 is made up of 15 amino acids. The chain's CDR3 is CATSDLSGSTDTQYF. The CDR3, as DNA: TGTGCCACCAGTGATCTAAGCGGTAGCACAGATACGCAGTATTTT.

This clonotype was observed a few times. V and J are TRBV20-1 and TRBJ2-7, with 9 nucleotides matching TRBD2. The CDR3 consists of 15 residues. The V gene end was trimmed by 3 bases and the J gene end by 4 bases; junction bases not matched to a gene: 10. Germline loops: CDR1 DFQATT, CDR2 SNEGSKA (reference sequence). The CDR3 DNA reads TGCAGTGCTAGTCCCGAGACTAGCGGATTATACGAGCAGTACTTC. The encoded protein is CSASPETSGLYEQYF.

This clonotype was seen ten or more times. The CDR3 sequence is CASSYVGNYGYTF. The CDR3 coding sequence is TGTGCCAGCAGTTACGTAGGGAACTATGGCTACACCTTC. The V and J genes are TRBV6-5 and TRBJ1-2; D is unclear. Germline V gives CDR1 MNHEY, CDR2 SVGAGI. CDR3 length: 13 amino acids. With 2 bases removed from V and 2 bases from J, the gap between germline ends came to 6 bases.

This clonotype was counted between two and nine times. The chain recombines TRBV5-1 with TRBJ2-2; TRBD1 matches at 10 bases. The CDR3 is made up of 17 amino acids. Trimming at V came to 2 bases and at J to 1 base, leaving 5 bases not matched to a gene. Per the germline V gene, CDR1 is SGHRS and CDR2 is YFSETQ. This CDR3 is CASSFDRGRGNTGELFF. In DNA, the CDR3 is TGCGCCAGCAGCTTCGACAGGGGGCGAGGGAACACCGGGGAGCTGTTTTTT.

This chain joins TRBV7-2 and TRBJ2-6; D gene ambiguous. V was trimmed by 6 bases and J by 0 bases, leaving 12 bases between them. Germline assignment: CDR1 SGHTA and CDR2 FQGNSA. This CDR3 is built from 16 residues. The CDR3 loop is CASSLLVSSGANVLTF. CDR3 DNA sequence: TGTGCCAGCAGTCTTCTGGTCAGCTCTGGGGCCAACGTCCTGACTTTC.

There are a few counts of this clonotype. The CDR3 DNA is TGTGCCAGCAGTCTGGGACAGGACTCTGGAAACACCATATATTTT. Encoded protein: CASSLGQDSGNTIYF. The J gene is TRBJ1-3, the V gene TRBV28; the match to TRBD1 covers 8 bases. CDR1 and CDR2 (germline): MDHEN, SYDVKM. This CDR3 is built from 15 residues. Unmatched junction bases numbered 3, after V lost 5 bases and J lost 0 bases.